This T cell receptor beta chain was documented in a study of shared clonotypes between healthy human individuals. Study conclusions and caveats: Sampling covered blood only; tissue repertoires likely differ.

Notes on this clone: Its antigen is undetermined.

The method was immunoSEQ multiplex PCR; TCRdb's version includes in-frame clones alone and lacks a portion of them. The table includes about 1.1 million clones, around three quarters detected once. With 6 bases removed from V and 1 base from J, the gap between germline ends came to 12 bases. In germline, CDR1 is KGHSH, CDR2 LQKENI. CDR3 length: 14 residues. This chain connects TRBV18 to TRBJ2-5; D possibly corresponds to TRBD2 (5 bases). This receptor was taken from a man aged 18 to 35 in good health. Some clones in this sample may be carry-over from other donors' samples. Material: memory CD4+ T cells from PBMCs. Subset specified: CD45RA-negative fraction. In nucleotides, the CDR3 is TGTGCCAGCTCCTCGGGGTTGGTCCAAGAGACCCAGTACTTC. The encoded protein is CASSSGLVQETQYF.